Following are 19 T cell receptor beta chains from one sample sequenced in a study of blood T cell repertoires in COVID-19. Data came from immunoSEQ multiplex PCR; TCRdb stores just in-frame clones and leaves some out. Found here are 200,000 to 250,000 clones, around 86% of them singletons; the top ten hold 5.5% to 6.5%. The sample taken for sequencing was peripheral blood. The receptors were sampled from a man aged 55 to 69 who had recovered from COVID-19.

The chain recombines TRBV6-5 with TRBJ1-2; D gene unclear. Germline CDR1 and CDR2: MNHEY and SVGAGI. Between the trimmed V and J ends, which lost 8 bases and 10 bases, there was a span of 14 bases. The CDR3 runs 11 residues. The CDR3: CASDGLAVYTF. As DNA, the CDR3 is TGTGCCAGCGATGGACTGGCTGTCTACACCTTC.

V usage is TRBV10-3 and J usage is TRBJ2-7; 9 bases line up with TRBD1. The CDR3 contains 15 residues. Germline CDR1 reads ENHRY; CDR2 reads SYGVKD. Unmatched junction bases numbered 7, after V lost 5 bases and J lost 2 bases. The CDR3 bases are TGTGCCATCAGTTACACGGGACAGGGCGCCTACGAGCAGTACTTC. This codes for CAISYTGQGAYEQYF.

V gene TRBV10-3 combines with J gene TRBJ2-7; 10 nucleotides agree with TRBD2. The CDR3 runs 14 residues. V trimming: 8 bases; J trimming: 2 bases; junction bases outside the gene matches: 6. Germline values: CDR1 ENHRY, CDR2 SYGVKD. CDR3 in DNA: TGTGCCATCGCCGGGACTAGCGACACCTACGAGCAGTACTTC. It specifies CAIAGTSDTYEQYF.

The J gene is TRBJ1-6, the V gene TRBV18; 7 bases map to TRBD1. This CDR3 spans 15 amino acids. The germline CDR1 and CDR2 sequences are KGHSH and LQKENI. Unmatched junction bases numbered 3, after V lost 0 bases and J lost 7 bases. The CDR3 DNA reads TGTGCCAGCTCACCACCGGCAGGGGGGAATTCACCCCTCCACTTT. Encoded protein: CASSPPAGGNSPLHF.

This chain links TRBV19 with TRBJ2-5; TRBD1 agrees at 7 bases. Trimming cost V 3 bases and J 4 bases; bases outside gene matches: 5. The CDR3 runs 14 residues. Per the germline V gene, CDR1 is LNHDA and CDR2 is SQIVND (reference sequence). The CDR3 is CASSIRGNLETQYF. The CDR3 DNA sequence: TGTGCCAGTAGTATCAGGGGGAATCTAGAGACCCAGTACTTC. The complete variable domain, with remaining parts taken from reference TRBV19 and TRBJ2-5, reads DGGITQSPKYLFRKEGQNVTLSCEQNLNHDAMYWYRQDPGQGLRLIYYSQIVNDFQKGDIAEGYSVSREKKESFPLTVTSAQKNPTAFYLCASSIRGNLETQYFGPGTRLLVL.

The CDR3 DNA follows: TGTGCCACCAGTGAAAGGGGGGGCTATGGCTACACCTTC. As protein: CATSERGGYGYTF. The chain is built from TRBV24-1 and TRBJ1-2; perhaps TRBD1 as D (6 bases). The CDR3 is 13 residues long. CDR1 is KGHDR, CDR2 SFDVKD, per germline. The V gene lost 4 bases and the J gene lost 4 bases, with 9 bases spanning the gap.

V usage is TRBV7-3 and J usage is TRBJ2-2; D uncertain. The V and J ends lost 1 base and 5 bases respectively, with 5 bases between them. Germline values: CDR1 SGHTA, CDR2 FQGTGA. CDR3 length equals 13 residues. The CDR3 coding sequence is TGTGCCAGCAGCTTAAAGACAACCGGGGAGCTGTTTTTT. Translating gives CASSLKTTGELFF.

This sequence joins TRBV9 and TRBJ2-1; a possible D gene is TRBD1 (6 bases). Trimming took off 0 bases at V and 10 bases at J, with 8 bases between the two ends. Germline values: CDR1 SGDLS, CDR2 YYNGEE. The CDR3 has 12 amino acids. CDR3 amino acids: CASSVAQGEQFF. CDR3 nucleotides: TGTGCCAGCAGCGTAGCTCAGGGGGAGCAGTTCTTC.

The rearrangement uses TRBV6-5 and TRBJ1-2, with 9 bases lining up with TRBD1. Germline CDR1 reads MNHEY; CDR2 reads SVGAGI. This CDR3 has 13 amino acids. V shed 6 bases and J 6 bases; nucleotides not matched to a gene: 5. The DNA for the CDR3 is TGTGCCAGCAGGGGACAGGGAGTTGATGGCTACACCTTC. It specifies CASRGQGVDGYTF.

This sequence joins TRBV27 and TRBJ2-7, with 9 bases matching TRBD1. In germline, CDR1 is MNHEY, CDR2 SMNVEV (reference sequence). The CDR3 is 15 residues long. J lost 2 bases, V lost 6 bases, and 8 bases had no gene match. Here the CDR3 reads CASSLGQGKPYEQYF. DNA for the CDR3: TGTGCCAGCAGCCTCGGACAGGGGAAACCCTACGAGCAGTACTTC.

The V and J genes are TRBV6-5 and TRBJ2-7; a possible D gene is TRBD2 (5 bases). CDR1 is MNHEY and CDR2 is SVGAGI in the germline V gene. The CDR3 covers 15 residues. The V end was cut by 10 bases, the J end by 5 bases, with 24 bases between. CDR3 sequence: CANKPGELRGNEQYF. The CDR3 DNA reads as TGTGCCAATAAACCCGGGGAGCTCCGTGGGAACGAGCAGTACTTC.

V gene TRBV5-1 combines with J gene TRBJ2-7, with 10 nucleotides matching TRBD2. The CDR3 totals 15 residues. Germline lookup yields CDR1 SGHRS and CDR2 YFSETQ. J was trimmed by 5 bases and V by 0 bases; bases with no gene match: 5. The CDR3 coding sequence is TGCGCCAGCAGCTTGGGTAGCGGGGGGTTGGACGAGCAGTACTTC. Translation: CASSLGSGGLDEQYF.

The chain has TRBV7-3 and TRBJ1-2; D is perhaps TRBD1 (5 bases). This CDR3 is built from 13 residues. V lost 4 bases, J lost 4 bases, and 10 bases lay in between. The V gene's germline CDR1 is SGHTA and CDR2 FQGTGA. In DNA, the CDR3 is TGTGCCAGCAGCTCTGCGGGGGTCTATGGCTACACCTTC. Translation: CASSSAGVYGYTF.

This chain links TRBV9 with TRBJ2-7, with 10 bases aligning to TRBD1. Germline V gene data show CDR1 as SGDLS and CDR2 as YYNGEE. This CDR3 contains 16 residues. V shed 0 bases and J 6 bases; nucleotides not matched to a gene: 9. This CDR3 is CASSVGGGQGKAEQYF. CDR3 coding DNA: TGTGCCAGCAGCGTAGGAGGGGGACAGGGGAAGGCCGAGCAGTACTTC.

This sequence joins TRBV3-1 (or the pseudogene TRBV3-2) and TRBJ2-3; D is possibly TRBD2 (6 bases). Germline assignment: CDR1 LGHDT and CDR2 YNNKEL (reference sequence). The length of the CDR3 is 16 residues. Deletions cut 1 base from V and 5 bases from J, with 16 bases between. The CDR3: CASSQAGGVRGDTQYF. CDR3 in DNA: TGTGCCAGCAGCCAAGCCGGCGGGGTCCGTGGAGATACGCAGTATTTT.

The J gene is TRBJ2-1, the V gene TRBV27, with 11 bases lining up with TRBD1. Germline loops: CDR1 MNHEY, CDR2 SMNVEV (reference sequence). The junction had 16 bases not matched to a gene; V was cut back by 3 bases and J by 0 bases. The CDR3 has 21 residues. CDR3 residues: CASSFARDRGIYLSSYNEQFF. CDR3 nucleotides: TGTGCCAGCAGTTTCGCTAGGGACAGGGGGATTTACCTTAGCTCCTACAATGAGCAGTTCTTC.

The chain recombines TRBV6-5 with TRBJ2-7, with D possibly TRBD1 on 6 matching bases. Trimming took 0 bases from V and 2 from J, leaving 11 bases between them. This CDR3 has 15 residues. Germline V gene sequence: CDR1 MNHEY, CDR2 SVGAGI. CDR3 sequence reads: CASSYSVRGTYEQYF. The CDR3 region has the DNA TGTGCCAGCAGTTACTCGGTCAGGGGCACCTACGAGCAGTACTTC.

Regarding this clone: One end of the junction is discordant with germline, which a read error may explain. The genes are TRBV4-1 and TRBJ2-5; 13 bases match TRBD2. This CDR3 region has 15 residues. Germline lookup yields CDR1 MGHRA and CDR2 YSYEKL. The CDR3 coding sequence is TGCGCCAGCAGTTTGACTAGCGGGGGGCGAGAGATCCAGTACTTC. It codes for CASSLTSGGREIQYF.

CDR3 loop: CASSETRGGREQFF. Here the CDR3 DNA reads TGCGCCAGCAGTGAGACGAGGGGAGGTAGGGAGCAGTTCTTC. V usage is TRBV10-1 and J usage is TRBJ2-1; D possibly corresponds to TRBD2 (6 bases). Germline CDR1 and CDR2: WNHNN and SYGVQD (reference sequence). CDR3 length equals 14 residues. Trimming took 2 bases from V and 10 from J, leaving 15 bases between them.